This T cell receptor beta chain emerged from a study of cytomegalovirus exposure and HLA in healthy donors. A multiplex PCR was run with 60 Vbeta primers and 13 Jbeta primers. The table came from immunoSEQ multiplex PCR; TCRdb's copy has only in-frame clones and leaves some out. The sample has fewer than 200,000 clones; 80% to 85% are singletons. Trimming removed 10 bases from V and 2 bases from J; junction bases left unmatched: 12. This CDR3 is 15 amino acids long. The germline V gene has CDR1 MGHRA and CDR2 YSYEKL. This clone has just a few counts. Antigen unknown. Study-wide points: One cluster of highly shared sequence variants probably arose as a sequencing artifact. In vitro assays verified that three CMV-associated chains recognized CMV antigens specifically.

The J gene is TRBJ2-7, the V gene TRBV4-1; 9 nucleotides match TRBD1. This clonotype originated in a woman in her twenties or thirties in good health and CMV-seronegative. Material for sequencing was PBMCs. The CDR3 loop is CATSVRTGAPYEQYF. DNA of the CDR3: TGCGCCACCAGTGTTCGGACAGGGGCGCCCTACGAGCAGTACTTC.